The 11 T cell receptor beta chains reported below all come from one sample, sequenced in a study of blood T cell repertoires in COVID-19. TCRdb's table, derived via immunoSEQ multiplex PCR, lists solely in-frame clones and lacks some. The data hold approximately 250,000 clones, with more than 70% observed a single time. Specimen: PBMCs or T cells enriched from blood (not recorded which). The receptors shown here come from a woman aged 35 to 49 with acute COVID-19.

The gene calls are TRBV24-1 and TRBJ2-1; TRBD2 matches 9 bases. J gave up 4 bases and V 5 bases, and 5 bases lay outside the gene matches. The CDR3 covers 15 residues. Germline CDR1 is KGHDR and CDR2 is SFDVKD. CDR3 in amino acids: CATSGAGGLYNEQFF. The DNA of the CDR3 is TGTGCCACCAGTGGAGCGGGAGGTTTGTACAATGAGCAGTTCTTC.

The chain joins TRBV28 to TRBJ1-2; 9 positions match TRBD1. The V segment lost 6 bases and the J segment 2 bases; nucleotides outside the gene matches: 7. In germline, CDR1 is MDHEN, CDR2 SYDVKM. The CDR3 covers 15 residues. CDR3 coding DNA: TGTGCCAGCAGCCTACAGGGGGCCGTAAACTATGGCTACACCTTC. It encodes CASSLQGAVNYGYTF.

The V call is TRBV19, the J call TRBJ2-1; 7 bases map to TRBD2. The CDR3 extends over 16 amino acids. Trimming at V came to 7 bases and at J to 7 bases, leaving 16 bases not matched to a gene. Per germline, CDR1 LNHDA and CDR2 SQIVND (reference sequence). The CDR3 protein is CASTKEAGYYENEQFF. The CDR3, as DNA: TGTGCCAGTACCAAGGAAGCGGGATATTACGAGAATGAGCAGTTCTTC.

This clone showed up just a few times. The CDR3 region has the DNA TGTGCCAGCAGGGAGAGGGTTGGAGCTTTCTTT. It codes for CASRERVGAFF. This chain joins TRBV2 and TRBJ1-1, with D unclear. Trimming removed 6 bases at V and 10 bases at J, with 12 bases between. The CDR3 contains 11 residues. The V gene's germline CDR1 is SNHLY and CDR2 FYNNEI.

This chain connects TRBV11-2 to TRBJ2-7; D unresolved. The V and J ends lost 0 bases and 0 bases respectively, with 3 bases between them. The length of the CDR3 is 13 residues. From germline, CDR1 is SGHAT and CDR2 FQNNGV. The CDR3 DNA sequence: TGTGCCAGCAGCTTAGACGTCTCCTACGAGCAGTACGTC. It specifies CASSLDVSYEQYV.

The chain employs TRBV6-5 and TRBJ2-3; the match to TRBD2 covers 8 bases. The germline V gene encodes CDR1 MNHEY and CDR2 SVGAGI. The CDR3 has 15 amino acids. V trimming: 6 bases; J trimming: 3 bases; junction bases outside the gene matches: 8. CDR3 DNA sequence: TGTGCCAGCAGCGGGAGGGCCGTGTCAACAGATACGCAGTATTTT. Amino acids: CASSGRAVSTDTQYF.

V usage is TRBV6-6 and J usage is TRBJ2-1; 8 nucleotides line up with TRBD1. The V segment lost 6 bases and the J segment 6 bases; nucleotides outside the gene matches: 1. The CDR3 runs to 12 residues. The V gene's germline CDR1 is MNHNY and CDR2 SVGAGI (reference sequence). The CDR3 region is CASRTGGNEQFF. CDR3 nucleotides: TGTGCCAGCAGAACAGGGGGCAATGAGCAGTTCTTC.

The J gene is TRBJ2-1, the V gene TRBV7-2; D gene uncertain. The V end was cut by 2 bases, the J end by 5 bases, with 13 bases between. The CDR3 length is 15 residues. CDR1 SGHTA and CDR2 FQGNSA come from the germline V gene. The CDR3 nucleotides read TGTGCCAGCAGCTTATGGGCTCTGGCAGACAATGAGCAGTTCTTC. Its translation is CASSLWALADNEQFF. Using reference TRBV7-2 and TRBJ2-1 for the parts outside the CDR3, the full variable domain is GAGVSQSPSNKVTEKGKDVELRCDPISGHTALYWYRQSLGQGLEFLIYFQGNSAPDKSGLPSDRFSAERTGGSVSTLTIQRTQQEDSAVYLCASSLWALADNEQFFGPGTRLTVL.

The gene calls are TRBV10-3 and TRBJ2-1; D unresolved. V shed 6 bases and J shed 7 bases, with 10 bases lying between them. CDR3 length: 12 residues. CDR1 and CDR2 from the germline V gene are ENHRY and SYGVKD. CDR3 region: CAIRSSENEQFF. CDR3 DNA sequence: TGTGCCATCAGGTCTTCGGAGAATGAGCAGTTCTTC.

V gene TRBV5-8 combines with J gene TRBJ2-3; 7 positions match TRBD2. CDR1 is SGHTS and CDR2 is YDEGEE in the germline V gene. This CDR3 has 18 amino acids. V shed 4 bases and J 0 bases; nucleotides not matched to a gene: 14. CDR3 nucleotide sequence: TGTGCCAGCAGCAGAGGTGCTACTAGCGTACCTAGCACAGATACGCAGTATTTT. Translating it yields CASSRGATSVPSTDTQYF.

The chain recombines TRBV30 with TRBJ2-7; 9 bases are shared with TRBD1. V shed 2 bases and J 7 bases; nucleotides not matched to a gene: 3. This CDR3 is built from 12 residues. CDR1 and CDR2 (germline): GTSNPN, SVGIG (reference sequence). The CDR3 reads CAWSWTGEEQYF. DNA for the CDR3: TGTGCCTGGAGTTGGACAGGGGAGGAGCAGTACTTC. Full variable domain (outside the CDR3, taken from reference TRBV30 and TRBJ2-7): SQTIHQWPATLVQPVGSPLSLECTVEGTSNPNLYWYRQAAGRGLQLLFYSVGIGQISSEVPQNLSASRPQDRQFILSSKKLLLSDSGFYLCAWSWTGEEQYFGPGTRLTVT.